These 11 T cell receptor beta chains originate from one sample sequenced in a study of T cell responses to AZD1222 COVID-19 vaccine. Some clones are missing from TCRdb's copy, which holds only in-frame ones; the method was immunoSEQ multiplex PCR. Among under 70,000 clones listed, 88% were seen once. Sequenced material: peripheral blood, taken on day 0 of AZD1222 vaccination. All receptors come from an adult in good health.

The chain links TRBV19 to TRBJ1-2, with TRBD1 identical over 7 bases. The ends lost 3 bases at V and 7 bases at J; junction bases unmatched: 14. Germline V gives CDR1 LNHDA, CDR2 SQIVND (reference sequence). The CDR3 has 16 amino acids. The CDR3 is CASSMVEGALIRGYTF. In DNA form, the CDR3 reads TGTGCCAGTAGTATGGTGGAGGGGGCGTTAATTCGTGGCTACACCTTC.

The chain carries TRBV7-9 and TRBJ2-3; 10 positions agree with TRBD2. This CDR3 is built from 15 residues. Germline CDR1 is SEHNR and CDR2 is FQNEAQ (reference sequence). J gave up 2 bases and V 5 bases, and 4 bases lay outside the gene matches. Written as DNA, the CDR3 is TGTGCCAGCAGCCCCGGGACTAGCGACACAGATACGCAGTATTTT. Residues: CASSPGTSDTDTQYF.

The V gene is TRBV30, the J gene TRBJ1-4; TRBD1 matches at 7 bases. The CDR3 totals 14 residues. The V segment lost 2 bases and the J segment 3 bases; nucleotides outside the gene matches: 3. Germline V lookup: CDR1 GTSNPN, CDR2 SVGIG (reference sequence). The CDR3: CAWSQGVANEKLFF. The CDR3 DNA follows: TGTGCCTGGAGTCAGGGGGTCGCTAATGAAAAACTGTTTTTT. Based on the CDR3 plus reference TRBV30 and TRBJ1-4, the full variable domain is SQTIHQWPATLVQPVGSPLSLECTVEGTSNPNLYWYRQAAGRGLQLLFYSVGIGQISSEVPQNLSASRPQDRQFILSSKKLLLSDSGFYLCAWSQGVANEKLFFGSGTQLSVL.

This clone was detected only a few times. The chain combines TRBV6-1 with TRBJ1-3; D is unclear. The CDR3 consists of 15 residues. V shed 3 bases and J shed 1 base, with 10 bases lying between them. Germline loops: CDR1 MNHNS, CDR2 SASEGT. The CDR3 region is CASSDVRQSGNTIYF. The CDR3 DNA reads TGTGCCAGCAGTGACGTACGGCAGTCTGGAAACACCATATATTTT.

This clone was observed once. This chain uses TRBV6-5 with TRBJ2-1; TRBD1 might be the D (5 bases). In germline, CDR1 is MNHEY, CDR2 SVGAGI. This CDR3 has 14 residues. The ends were cut back, 6 bases at V and 9 bases at J, with 18 bases in the middle. DNA for the CDR3: TGTGCCAGCAGGTTGTCAGGGTACGGCAGTGAGCAGTTCTTC. Encoded protein: CASRLSGYGSEQFF.

The chain employs TRBV13 and TRBJ1-2, with D unclear. This CDR3 region has 13 residues. V lost 2 bases and J lost 7, with 11 bases in between. Germline V gene data show CDR1 as PRHDT and CDR2 as FYEKMQ (reference sequence). The chain's CDR3 is CASSLSTDLGYTF. The CDR3 nucleotides are TGTGCCAGCAGCTTATCGACGGACCTTGGCTACACCTTC.

The chain recombines TRBV6-6 with TRBJ2-3; D might be TRBD2 (7 bases). The CDR3 consists of 19 residues. Trimming took 5 bases from V and 0 from J, leaving 24 bases between them. Germline assignment: CDR1 MNHNY and CDR2 SVGAGI (reference sequence). The CDR3 here is CASSLRGVTSVLSTDTQYF. CDR3 bases: TGTGCCAGCAGTCTAAGGGGGGTAACTAGCGTCCTCAGCACAGATACGCAGTATTTT.

This clone was recorded only once. V and J are TRBV5-4 and TRBJ2-1; the D gene is possibly TRBD2 (6 bases). The V and J ends lost 4 bases and 6 bases respectively, with 17 bases between them. The CDR3 has 15 amino acids. Germline V CDR1 and CDR2: SGHNT, YYREEE (reference sequence). The CDR3 here is CASSQEPGAVNEQFF. The DNA of the CDR3 is TGTGCCAGCAGCCAAGAGCCGGGAGCTGTCAATGAGCAGTTCTTC.

V gene TRBV12-3 or TRBV12-4 combines with J gene TRBJ2-1; possible D gene TRBD2, 5 bases. The CDR3 length is 13 residues. The V end lost 3 bases, the J end lost 8 bases, and 11 bases lay between the germline ends. For the CDR3, the DNA is TGTGCCAGCAGTTTTAAGGACGGGGATGAGCAGTTCTTC. Encoded protein: CASSFKDGDEQFF.

This chain connects TRBV3-1 (or the pseudogene TRBV3-2) to TRBJ1-1; 7 nucleotides match TRBD1. V lost 3 bases and J lost 3; bases outside the gene matches: 7. CDR3 size: 15 residues. Germline V gene lookup returns CDR1 LGHDT and CDR2 YNNKEL (reference sequence). The CDR3: CASSHGAGGHTEAFF. The DNA of the CDR3 is TGTGCCAGCAGCCATGGGGCAGGGGGTCACACTGAAGCTTTCTTT.

This chain uses TRBV2 with TRBJ2-7, with D possibly matching TRBD2 (5 bases). Germline CDR1 SNHLY, CDR2 FYNNEI. The germline V and J ends were trimmed by 0 bases and 2 bases, with 11 bases remaining between them. The CDR3 has 15 amino acids. CDR3 in amino acids: CASSEALQRTYEQYF. As DNA, the CDR3 is TGTGCCAGCAGTGAAGCGCTTCAGCGGACCTACGAGCAGTACTTC. Variable domain in full (rest from reference TRBV2 and TRBJ2-7): EPEVTQTPSHQVTQMGQEVILRCVPISNHLYFYWYRQILGQKVEFLVSFYNNEISEKSEIFDDQFSVERPDGSNFTLKIRSTKLEDSAMYFCASSEALQRTYEQYFGPGTRLTVT.